The 4 T cell receptor beta chains below were found in one sample sequenced in a study of blood T cell repertoires in COVID-19. Sequenced by immunoSEQ multiplex PCR; TCRdb stores in-frame clones only, minus some. The sample lists 85,000 to 130,000 clones; roughly 90% were seen once. Sequenced material: peripheral blood. Source of these receptors: a man between 65 and 85 years old with acute or convalescent COVID-19.

The chain employs TRBV30 and TRBJ1-1; 8 bases are a match to TRBD1. Unmatched junction bases numbered 5, after V lost 3 bases and J lost 5 bases. Per germline, CDR1 GTSNPN and CDR2 SVGIG (reference sequence). The CDR3 is 13 residues long. CDR3 residues: CAWSGTGGTEAFF. The CDR3 DNA reads TGTGCCTGGAGCGGAACAGGGGGGACTGAAGCTTTCTTT.

The count of this clone is one. The CDR3 is CASSNNVITGTGHGYTF. The CDR3 DNA follows: TGTGCCAGCAGCAACAACGTAATTACCGGGACAGGGCATGGCTACACCTTC. The chain uses TRBV21-1 and TRBJ1-2; the table's D gene call, TRBD1, was not cross checked with the DNA. TRBV21-1 represents a pseudogene. The CDR3 spans 17 residues.

Only one count was recorded for this clone. The chain joins TRBV2 to TRBJ2-7; 14 positions match TRBD2. The CDR3 extends over 14 amino acids. J lost 6 bases, V lost 4 bases, and 2 bases had no gene match. Germline values: CDR1 SNHLY, CDR2 FYNNEI. The CDR3 reads CASSGLAGGIEQYF. CDR3 nucleotides: TGTGCCAGCAGTGGACTAGCGGGAGGGATCGAGCAGTACTTC.

V usage is TRBV14 and J usage is TRBJ1-1; D is perhaps TRBD1 (5 bases). Trimming stripped 0 bases from V and 5 bases from J, with 10 bases between. CDR1 and CDR2 from the germline V gene are SGHDN and FVKESK. This CDR3 has 14 amino acids. The CDR3 spells CASSQEGGITEAFF. For the CDR3, the DNA is TGTGCCAGCAGCCAAGAGGGGGGGATAACTGAAGCTTTCTTT. Full variable domain (remainder filled in from reference TRBV14 and TRBJ1-1): EAGVTQFPSHSVIEKGQTVTLRCDPISGHDNLYWYRRVMGKEIKFLLHFVKESKQDESGMPNNRFLAERTGGTYSTLKVQPAELEDSGVYFCASSQEGGITEAFFGQGTRLTVV.